Presented here are 15 T cell receptor beta chains from one specimen sequenced in a study of T cell responses to AZD1222 COVID-19 vaccine. Sequenced by immunoSEQ multiplex PCR; TCRdb stores in-frame clones only, minus some. The sample lists 150,000 to 200,000 clones; around 94% were seen once. Sequencing was performed on peripheral blood, taken on day 0 of AZD1222 vaccination. These receptors came from an adult in good health.

This rearrangement joins TRBV7-9 to TRBJ1-2; no clear D gene. Germline assignment: CDR1 SEHNR and CDR2 FQNEAQ (reference sequence). The CDR3 runs to 18 residues. Trimming cost V 4 bases and J 4 bases, with 25 bases left between them. The CDR3 coding sequence is TGTGCCAGCAGCTCCACAAATCCGAATAAACGTTACAGCTATGGCTACACCTTC. Its protein is CASSSTNPNKRYSYGYTF.

The V call is TRBV18, the J call TRBJ1-3; TRBD1 is a possible D gene (6 bases). The V gene's germline CDR1 is KGHSH and CDR2 LQKENI. The CDR3 contains 16 residues. V dropped 4 bases and J dropped 0 bases, with 13 bases sitting between them. The CDR3 is CASSQRTAYSGNTIYF. The CDR3 coding sequence is TGTGCCAGCTCACAGAGGACAGCTTACTCTGGAAACACCATATATTTT. The variable domain in full, with the rest retrieved from reference TRBV18 and TRBJ1-3, is NAGVMQNPRHLVRRRGQEARLRCSPMKGHSHVYWYRQLPEEGLKFMVYLQKENIIDESGMPKERFSAEFPKEGPSILRIQQVVRGDSAAYFCASSQRTAYSGNTIYFGEGSWLTVV.

The chain recombines TRBV7-2 with TRBJ1-1; no firm D call. The CDR3 runs 15 residues. Trimming removed 1 base from V and 4 bases from J, with 13 bases in between. Germline V CDR1 and CDR2: SGHTA, FQGNSA. The CDR3 spells CASSLGGPQVTEAFF. In DNA form, the CDR3 reads TGTGCCAGCAGCTTAGGAGGTCCCCAGGTCACTGAAGCTTTCTTT.

The V gene is TRBV7-9, the J gene TRBJ1-2; 7 nucleotides align to TRBD1. Germline assignment: CDR1 SEHNR and CDR2 FQNEAQ (reference sequence). CDR3 length: 14 residues. V lost 0 bases and J lost 3; bases outside the gene matches: 1. CDR3 residues: CASSLAGQDYGYTF. The DNA for the CDR3 is TGTGCCAGCAGCTTAGCTGGACAGGACTATGGCTACACCTTC. The full variable domain, its missing parts supplied by reference TRBV7-9 and TRBJ1-2, is DTGVSQNPRHKITKRGQNVTFRCDPISEHNRLYWYRQTLGQGPEFLTYFQNEAQLEKSRLLSDRFSAERPKGSFSTLEIQRTEQGDSAMYLCASSLAGQDYGYTFGSGTRLTVV.

The J gene is TRBJ1-1, the V gene TRBV2; D may be TRBD1 (5 bases). V lost 7 bases to trimming and J lost 1 base, with 10 bases between them. Germline V lookup: CDR1 SNHLY, CDR2 FYNNEI. The CDR3 loop spans 13 amino acids. CDR3 protein: CASKGLSNTEAFF. The CDR3 coding sequence is TGTGCCAGCAAGGGACTATCGAACACTGAAGCTTTCTTT.

V is TRBV29-1 and J is TRBJ2-7; either TRBD1 or TRBD2 may supply D (5 bases each). Trimming pared 4 bases from V and 1 base from J, leaving 17 bases between. Germline CDR1 is SQVTM and CDR2 is ANQGSEA. The CDR3 length is 15 residues. In DNA form, the CDR3 reads TGCAGCGTTGGGCCGGGGTGGGGCATGTCCTACGAGCAGTACTTC. Protein product: CSVGPGWGMSYEQYF.

This clone was recorded only once. The J gene is TRBJ1-1, the V gene TRBV7-2; a possible D gene is TRBD1 (6 bases). This CDR3 region has 14 residues. Germline V gives CDR1 SGHTA, CDR2 FQGNSA. Between the trimmed V and J ends, which lost 5 bases and 3 bases, there was a span of 13 bases. Here the CDR3 reads CASSQWGQYTEAFF. CDR3 bases: TGTGCCAGCAGCCAATGGGGGCAGTACACTGAAGCTTTCTTT.

This clone was detected only once. This chain connects TRBV7-9 to TRBJ2-1; a weak D match, TRBD1 (6 bases). The CDR3 runs to 15 residues. Germline V gives CDR1 SEHNR, CDR2 FQNEAQ (reference sequence). The germline V and J ends were trimmed by 5 bases and 0 bases, with 11 bases remaining between them. CDR3 in amino acids: CASSLDRSSYNEQFF. CDR3 nucleotide sequence: TGTGCCAGCAGCCTCGACAGGAGCTCCTACAATGAGCAGTTCTTC.

The rearrangement joins TRBV5-6 to TRBJ1-5, with 7 bases lining up with TRBD1. CDR1 and CDR2 (germline): SGHDT, YYEEEE. The CDR3 is 13 amino acids. With 3 bases clipped from V and 9 bases from J, the junction kept 6 bases outside the gene matches. The CDR3 DNA reads as TGTGCCAGCAGCTCGACAGGGTTAGGGCCCCAGCATTTT. Translated: CASSSTGLGPQHF.

V usage is TRBV5-6 and J usage is TRBJ1-4; TRBD1 agrees at 9 bases. The CDR3 contains 15 residues. The germline gives CDR1 SGHDT, CDR2 YYEEEE. J lost 8 bases, V lost 3 bases, and 8 bases had no gene match. The CDR3 nucleotides read TGTGCCAGCAGCTCTATGGACAGGGGTAGAGAAAAACTGTTTTTT. Translation: CASSSMDRGREKLFF.

The J gene is TRBJ2-7, the V gene TRBV7-2; D unclear. This CDR3 region has 15 residues. Trimming took 5 bases from V and 0 from J, leaving 14 bases between them. Germline V gene lookup returns CDR1 SGHTA and CDR2 FQGNSA. Here the CDR3 DNA reads TGTGCCAGCAGCCCGGCGGCGCTTTCCTCCTACGAGCAGTACTTC. Its protein is CASSPAALSSYEQYF.

This sequence joins TRBV6-5 and TRBJ2-2; possible D gene TRBD2, 5 bases. The CDR3 sequence is 15 residues long. Per germline, CDR1 MNHEY and CDR2 SVGAGI. V dropped 6 bases and J dropped 3 bases, with 14 bases sitting between them. The CDR3 spells CASRRVSGDTGELFF. In DNA form, the CDR3 reads TGTGCCAGCAGGCGGGTTTCAGGAGACACCGGGGAGCTGTTTTTT.

CDR3: CASNSGGSGHYGYTF. CDR3 bases: TGTGCCAGCAATTCAGGGGGGTCGGGCCACTATGGCTACACCTTC. The genes are TRBV2 and TRBJ1-2, with 7 nucleotides matching TRBD1. V was pared by 7 bases and J by 3 bases, with 11 bases of the junction left unmatched. Germline V CDR1 and CDR2: SNHLY, FYNNEI. CDR3 length equals 15 residues.

The chain is built from TRBV5-6 and TRBJ2-7; D not resolved. CDR1 is SGHDT, CDR2 YYEEEE, per germline. Between the trimmed V and J ends, which lost 2 bases and 5 bases, there was a span of 8 bases. This CDR3 contains 12 residues. As DNA, the CDR3 is TGTGCCAGCAGCTTTTTCGCGGACGAGCAGTACTTC. This sequence encodes CASSFFADEQYF.

V and J are TRBV3-1 (or the pseudogene TRBV3-2) and TRBJ2-1; D perhaps matches TRBD2 (5 bases). Trimming cost V 4 bases and J 4 bases, with 8 bases left between them. Germline CDR1 and CDR2: LGHDT and YNNKEL (reference sequence). The CDR3 loop spans 13 amino acids. CDR3 nucleotides: TGTGCCAGCAGCCTCGGGGAGTACAATGAGCAGTTCTTC. Encoded protein: CASSLGEYNEQFF.